This section outlines one TCR beta chain sequence together with its context. The antigen it binds to is not known. Base qualities are not provided; no much larger clone lies one nucleotide away. The CDR3 runs 16 residues from the cysteine to the phenylalanine. Only the CDR3 region is kept as DNA, spanning 48 bases read in frame from base 1. Cut back by 1 base and 2 bases, the V and J ends lie 12 bases apart. CDR1 and CDR2 were assigned from the germline V gene (reference sequence) as SGHNT and YYREEE. The sample is drawn from a study of CD8 T cells in Susac syndrome (dated 2019 in TCRdb). Broadly, across the study: Repertoire sequencing was used to test whether CD8+ T cell activation and differentiation in Susac syndrome was antigen driven. The clonality of the CD8+ T cell repertoire was compared across approximately twelve healthy donors, roughly 14 Susac syndrome patients and around 15 multiple sclerosis patients. Paper-wide results and their limitations: The study acknowledged that relatively few individuals were included in the TCR sequencing and HLA analysis.

Peripheral blood CD8+ and CD4+ T cells from healthy donors, Susac syndrome patients and multiple sclerosis patients were profiled by high-throughput TCR beta sequencing. Healthy donors were age- and sex-matched controls. Bulk CD8+ and CD4+ T cells were purified by magnetic negative isolation, while CD8+ TEMRA cells were enriched using FACS. Blood was collected in EDTA tubes and processed within 24 hours, with PBMCs isolated through density gradient centrifugation. PBMCs intended for TCR sequencing were cryopreserved in liquid nitrogen and thawed later in a water bath at 37 degrees C. A purity of at least 90% was achieved for sorted or isolated CD4+, CD8+ and CD8+ TEMRA cells. RNA was extracted with the RNeasy kit and 0.5 to 1 ug was reverse transcribed using random hexamers. The immunoSEQ multiplex PCR assay, which covers 54 Vbeta and 13 Jbeta segments, was used to amplify TCR beta CDR3 regions. To correct PCR amplification bias, a synthetic template baseline was used for both primer optimization and computational correction. Per the authors' processing: Reads were annotated to V, D and J genes per IMGT and analyzed with immunoSEQ Analyzer, keeping only productive sequences. Clonality was calculated as one minus the Shannon entropy normalized by log2 of the number of productive unique sequences. For each patient and control, public and private clones were evaluated within the 100 most prevalent clones. A clone was defined as Susac-specific if it was absent from the healthy and MS cohorts, from over 1,000 published viral clones and from other ImmuneACCESS disease sequences. Using fastp trimming at Q25 and MiXCR clonotype assembly, TCRdb reanalyzed the public sequencing data and kept in-frame beta chains. Entries that share a CDR3 protein sequence are merged under the most common genes and DNA. None of the V and J calls come from the authors' own analysis; TCRdb made them. This sample lists about 70,000 distinct CDR3 sequences; 85% to 95% were detected once. Of the sample, roughly 0.22% falls within the top ten clones.

The sample consisted of CD8+ T cells from PBMCs. The TCR sequence derives from a human donor in good health. The chain is made from TRBV5-4 and TRBJ2-2; confidence is insufficient to name the D gene. CDR3 loop: CASSLNWPPNTGELFF. The sequence in DNA is TGTGCCAGCAGCTTGAATTGGCCCCCTAACACCGGGGAGCTGTTTTTT.